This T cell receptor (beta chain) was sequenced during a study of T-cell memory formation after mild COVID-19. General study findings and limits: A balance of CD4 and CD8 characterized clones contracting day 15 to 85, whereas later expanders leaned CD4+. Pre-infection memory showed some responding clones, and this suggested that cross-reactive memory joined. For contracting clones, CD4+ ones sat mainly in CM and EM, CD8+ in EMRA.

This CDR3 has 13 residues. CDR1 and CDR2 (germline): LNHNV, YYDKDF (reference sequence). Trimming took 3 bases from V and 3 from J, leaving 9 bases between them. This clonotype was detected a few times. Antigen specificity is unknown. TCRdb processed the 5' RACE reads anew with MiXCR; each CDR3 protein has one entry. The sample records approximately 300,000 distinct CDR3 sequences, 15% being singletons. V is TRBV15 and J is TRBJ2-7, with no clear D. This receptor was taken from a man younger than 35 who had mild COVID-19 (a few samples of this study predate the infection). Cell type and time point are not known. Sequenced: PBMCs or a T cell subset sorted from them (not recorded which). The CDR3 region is CATSSGRDYEQYV. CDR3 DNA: TGTGCCACCAGCAGTGGTAGGGACTACGAGCAGTACGTC.